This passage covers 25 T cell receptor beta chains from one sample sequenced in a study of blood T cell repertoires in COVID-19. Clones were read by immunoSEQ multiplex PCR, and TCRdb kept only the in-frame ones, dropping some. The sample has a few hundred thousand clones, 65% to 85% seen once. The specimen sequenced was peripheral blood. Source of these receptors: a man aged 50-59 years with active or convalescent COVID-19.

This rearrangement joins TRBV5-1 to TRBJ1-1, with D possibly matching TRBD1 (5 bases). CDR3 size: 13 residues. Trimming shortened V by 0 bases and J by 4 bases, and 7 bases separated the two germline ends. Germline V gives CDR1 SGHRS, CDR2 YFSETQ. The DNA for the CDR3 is TGCGCCAGCAGCTTGGACGACAGCACTGAAGCTTTCTTT. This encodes CASSLDDSTEAFF.

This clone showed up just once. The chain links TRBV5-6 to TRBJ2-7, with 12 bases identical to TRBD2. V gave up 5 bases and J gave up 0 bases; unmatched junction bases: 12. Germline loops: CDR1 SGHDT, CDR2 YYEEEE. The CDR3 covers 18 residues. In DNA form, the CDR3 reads TGTGCCAGCAGTTACGGACTAGCGGGGTCAACCCCCTCCTACGAGCAGTACTTC. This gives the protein CASSYGLAGSTPSYEQYF.

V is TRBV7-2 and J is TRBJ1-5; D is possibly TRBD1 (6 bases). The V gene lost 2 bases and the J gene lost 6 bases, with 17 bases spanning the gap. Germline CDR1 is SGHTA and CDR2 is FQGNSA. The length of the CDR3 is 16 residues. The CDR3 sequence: CASSLNLGGGIQPQHF. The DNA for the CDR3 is TGTGCCAGCAGCTTAAATCTGGGTGGGGGCATTCAGCCCCAGCATTTT. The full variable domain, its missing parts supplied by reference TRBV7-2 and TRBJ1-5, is GAGVSQSPSNKVTEKGKDVELRCDPISGHTALYWYRQSLGQGLEFLIYFQGNSAPDKSGLPSDRFSAERTGGSVSTLTIQRTQQEDSAVYLCASSLNLGGGIQPQHFGDGTRLSIL.

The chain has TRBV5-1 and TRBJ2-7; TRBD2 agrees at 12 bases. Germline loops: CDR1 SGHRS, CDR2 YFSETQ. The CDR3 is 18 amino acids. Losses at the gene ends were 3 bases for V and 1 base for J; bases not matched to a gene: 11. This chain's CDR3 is CASSSRLGTSGGSYEQYF. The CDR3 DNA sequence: TGCGCCAGCAGCTCCCGCTTAGGAACTAGCGGGGGGTCCTACGAGCAGTACTTC.

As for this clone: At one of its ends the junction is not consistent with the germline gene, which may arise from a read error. DNA for the CDR3: TGCGCCAGCAGCCAACCAGGGGGCGGAGATGGCCACACCTTC. This codes for CASSQPGGGDGHTF. V usage is TRBV4-1 and J usage is TRBJ1-2, with 8 bases aligning to TRBD1. CDR3 length equals 14 residues. Germline-derived CDR1 and CDR2 are MGHRA and YSYEKL.

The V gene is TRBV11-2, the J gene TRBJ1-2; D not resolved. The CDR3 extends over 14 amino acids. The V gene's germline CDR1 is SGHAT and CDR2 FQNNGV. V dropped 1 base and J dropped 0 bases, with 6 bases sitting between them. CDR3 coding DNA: TGTGCCAGCAGCTTAGGGGGAGCTAACTATGGCTACACCTTC. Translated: CASSLGGANYGYTF.

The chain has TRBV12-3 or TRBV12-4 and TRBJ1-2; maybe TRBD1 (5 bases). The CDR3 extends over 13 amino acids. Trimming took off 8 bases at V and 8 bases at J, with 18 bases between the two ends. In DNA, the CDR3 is TGTGCCAGCGTATTTGGGGGACTAGAGGGCTACACCTTC. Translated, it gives CASVFGGLEGYTF.

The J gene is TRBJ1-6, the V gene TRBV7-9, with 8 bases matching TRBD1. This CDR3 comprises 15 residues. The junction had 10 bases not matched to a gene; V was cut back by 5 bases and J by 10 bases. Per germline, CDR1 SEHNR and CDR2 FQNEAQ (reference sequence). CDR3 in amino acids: CASSVVGQVDSPLHF. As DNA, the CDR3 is TGTGCCAGCAGCGTAGTGGGACAGGTAGACTCACCCCTCCACTTT. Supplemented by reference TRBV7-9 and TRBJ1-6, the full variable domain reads DTGVSQNPRHKITKRGQNVTFRCDPISEHNRLYWYRQTLGQGPEFLTYFQNEAQLEKSRLLSDRFSAERPKGSFSTLEIQRTEQGDSAMYLCASSVVGQVDSPLHFGNGTRLTVT.

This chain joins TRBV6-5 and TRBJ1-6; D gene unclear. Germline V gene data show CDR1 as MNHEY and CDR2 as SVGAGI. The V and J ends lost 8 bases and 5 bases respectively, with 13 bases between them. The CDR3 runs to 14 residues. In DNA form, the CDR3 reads TGTGCCAGCCGCTTGGGGAGCGATAATTCACCCCTCCACTTT. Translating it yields CASRLGSDNSPLHF.

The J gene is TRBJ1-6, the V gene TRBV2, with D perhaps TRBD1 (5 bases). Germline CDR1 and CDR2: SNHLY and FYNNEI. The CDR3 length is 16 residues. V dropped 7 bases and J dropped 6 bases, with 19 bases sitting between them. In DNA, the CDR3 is TGTGCCAGCACCCCGGGGGGGGTTCGTCGTAATTCACCCCTCCACTTT. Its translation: CASTPGGVRRNSPLHF.

The chain's CDR3 is CASSAGNSGNIQYF. CDR3 DNA sequence: TGTGCCAGCAGCGCAGGTAATTCCGGAAACATTCAGTACTTC. The chain couples TRBV9 to TRBJ2-4; no definite D call. The ends were cut back, 3 bases at V and 6 bases at J, with 13 bases in the middle. Germline V gives CDR1 SGDLS, CDR2 YYNGEE. There are 14 residues in the CDR3.

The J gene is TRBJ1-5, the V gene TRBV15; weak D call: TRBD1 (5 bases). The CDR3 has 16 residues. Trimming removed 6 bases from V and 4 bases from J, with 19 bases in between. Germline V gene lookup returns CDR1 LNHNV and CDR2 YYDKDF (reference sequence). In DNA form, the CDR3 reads TGTGCCACCAGGGACATATCCACTTCTTTGAATCAGCCCCAGCATTTT. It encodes CATRDISTSLNQPQHF.

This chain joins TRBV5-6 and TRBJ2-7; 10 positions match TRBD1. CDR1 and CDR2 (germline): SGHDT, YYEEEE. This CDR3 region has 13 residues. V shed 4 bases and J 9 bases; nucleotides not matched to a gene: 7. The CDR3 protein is CASSRGQGLAQYF. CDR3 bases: TGTGCCAGCAGCAGGGGACAGGGGCTAGCGCAGTACTTC.

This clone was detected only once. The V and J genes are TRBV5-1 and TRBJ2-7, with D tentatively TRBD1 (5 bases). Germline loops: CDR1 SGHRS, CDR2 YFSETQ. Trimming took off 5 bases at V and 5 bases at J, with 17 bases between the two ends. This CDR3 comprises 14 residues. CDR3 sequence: CASRGDINSDEQYF. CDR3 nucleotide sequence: TGCGCCAGCAGAGGGGATATTAACTCTGACGAGCAGTACTTC.

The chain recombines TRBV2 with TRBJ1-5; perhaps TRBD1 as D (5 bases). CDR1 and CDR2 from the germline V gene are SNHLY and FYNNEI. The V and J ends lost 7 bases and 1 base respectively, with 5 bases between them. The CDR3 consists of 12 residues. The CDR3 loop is CASKGSNQPQHF. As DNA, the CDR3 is TGTGCCAGCAAGGGGAGCAATCAGCCCCAGCATTTT.

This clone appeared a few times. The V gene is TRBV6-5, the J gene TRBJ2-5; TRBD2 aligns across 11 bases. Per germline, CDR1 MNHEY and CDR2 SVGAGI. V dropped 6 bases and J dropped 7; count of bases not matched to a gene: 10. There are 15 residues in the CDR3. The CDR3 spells CASRAGTSGPGTQYF. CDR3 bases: TGTGCCAGCAGAGCCGGGACTAGCGGTCCCGGGACCCAGTACTTC.

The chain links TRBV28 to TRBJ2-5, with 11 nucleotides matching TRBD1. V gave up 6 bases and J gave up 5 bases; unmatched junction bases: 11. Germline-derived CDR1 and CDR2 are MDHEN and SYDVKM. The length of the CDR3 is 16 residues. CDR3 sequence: CASSPRRTGGRETQYF. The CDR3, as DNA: TGTGCCAGCAGCCCACGTCGGACAGGGGGCAGGGAGACCCAGTACTTC.

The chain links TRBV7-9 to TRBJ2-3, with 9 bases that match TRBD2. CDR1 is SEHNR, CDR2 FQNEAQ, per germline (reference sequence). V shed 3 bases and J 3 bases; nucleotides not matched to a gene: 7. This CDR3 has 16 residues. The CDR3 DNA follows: TGTGCCAGCAGCTTTCTGGCGGGAGGGGGGACAGATACGCAGTATTTT. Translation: CASSFLAGGGTDTQYF.

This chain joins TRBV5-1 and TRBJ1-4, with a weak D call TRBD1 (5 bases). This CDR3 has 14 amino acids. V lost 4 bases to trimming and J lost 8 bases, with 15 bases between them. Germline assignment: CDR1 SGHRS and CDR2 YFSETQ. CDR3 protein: CASSNGGAEEKLFF. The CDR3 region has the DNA TGCGCCAGCAGCAACGGTGGGGCGGAGGAAAAACTGTTTTTT.

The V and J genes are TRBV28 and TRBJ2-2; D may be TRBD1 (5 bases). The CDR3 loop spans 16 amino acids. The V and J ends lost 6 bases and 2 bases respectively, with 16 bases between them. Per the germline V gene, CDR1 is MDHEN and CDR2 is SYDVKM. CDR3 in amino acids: CASSLNPRVNTGELFF. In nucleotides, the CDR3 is TGTGCCAGCAGCCTGAACCCCAGGGTAAACACCGGGGAGCTGTTTTTT. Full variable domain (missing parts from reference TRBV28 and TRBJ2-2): DVKVTQSSRYLVKRTGEKVFLECVQDMDHENMFWYRQDPGLGLRLIYFSYDVKMKEKGDIPEGYSVSREKKERFSLILESASTNQTSMYLCASSLNPRVNTGELFFGEGSRLTVL.

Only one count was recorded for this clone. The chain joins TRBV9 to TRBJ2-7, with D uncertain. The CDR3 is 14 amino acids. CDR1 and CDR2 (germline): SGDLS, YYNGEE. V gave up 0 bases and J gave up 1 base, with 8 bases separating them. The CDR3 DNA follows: TGTGCCAGCAGCGTAGCATTGGAGTCCTACGAGCAGTACTTC. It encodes CASSVALESYEQYF.

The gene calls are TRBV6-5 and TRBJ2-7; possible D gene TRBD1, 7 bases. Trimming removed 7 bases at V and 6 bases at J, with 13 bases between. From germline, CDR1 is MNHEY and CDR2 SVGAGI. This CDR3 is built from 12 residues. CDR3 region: CASTRGVGEQYF. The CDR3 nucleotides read TGTGCCAGCACCAGGGGGGTCGGCGAGCAGTACTTC.

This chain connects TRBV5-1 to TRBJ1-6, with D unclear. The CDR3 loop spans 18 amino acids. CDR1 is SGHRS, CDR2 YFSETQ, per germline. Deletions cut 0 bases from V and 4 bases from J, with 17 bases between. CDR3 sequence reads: CASSLAWAGRNYNSPLHF. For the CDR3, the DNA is TGCGCCAGCAGCTTGGCCTGGGCAGGTAGGAATTATAATTCACCCCTCCACTTT.

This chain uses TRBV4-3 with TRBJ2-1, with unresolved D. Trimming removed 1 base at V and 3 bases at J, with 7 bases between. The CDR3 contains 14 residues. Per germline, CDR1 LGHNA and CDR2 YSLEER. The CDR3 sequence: CASSQGSYYNEQFF. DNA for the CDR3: TGCGCCAGCAGCCAAGGTAGTTACTACAATGAGCAGTTCTTC.

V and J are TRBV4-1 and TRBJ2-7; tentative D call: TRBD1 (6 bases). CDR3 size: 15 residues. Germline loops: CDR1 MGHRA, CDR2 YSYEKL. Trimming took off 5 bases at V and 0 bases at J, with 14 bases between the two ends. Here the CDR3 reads CASSEARGFSYEQYF. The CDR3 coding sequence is TGCGCCAGCAGCGAGGCCAGGGGATTCTCCTACGAGCAGTACTTC.